This T cell receptor beta chain was found in a study of blood T cells in healthy people across ages. The authors ran a second PCR of roughly 6 to 12 cycles using a sample-barcoded 5' primer and a J-beta primer mix. TCRdb re-called the 5' RACE reads through MiXCR, storing one row per CDR3 protein. The table shows fewer than 2 million distinct CDR3 sequences, with more than 35% occurring only once. This clonotype was seen a few times. Germline V gene sequence: CDR1 DFQATT, CDR2 SNEGSKA (reference sequence). The V gene lost 5 bases and the J gene lost 0 bases, with 7 bases spanning the gap. The CDR3 totals 12 residues.

This chain links TRBV20-1 with TRBJ1-1, with D unresolved. The receptor's source is a human donor in good health. The material sequenced was blood. CDR3 region: CSAESMNTEAFF. The CDR3 bases are TGCAGTGCTGAATCGATGAACACTGAAGCTTTCTTT.